The 9 T cell receptor beta chains in this list originate from one sample, sequenced in a study of T cells expressing NK-cell markers. Using the 5' RACE reads, TCRdb records one entry per CDR3 protein without DNA. In total, the table holds over 120,000 distinct CDR3 sequences. Sample: blood T cells: a sorted CD56 or NKG2C T cell subset, CD4+ or CD8+ T cells, or bulk PBMC T cells (not recorded which). The receptors come from a young man in good health.

The V and J genes are TRBV15 and TRBJ1-1. This CDR3 has 15 residues. CDR1 and CDR2 (germline): LNHNV, YYDKDF (reference sequence). This CDR3 is CATSRVSHPNTEAFF.

The rearrangement links TRBV6-4 to TRBJ2-3; there is no DNA to check the TCRdb D call of TRBD1. Germline assignment: CDR1 MRHNA and CDR2 SNTAGT. The CDR3 has 14 residues. CDR3 sequence reads: CASSGGQGADTQYF.

This sequence joins TRBV16 and TRBJ1-1. Germline values: CDR1 KGHSY, CDR2 FQNENV. The CDR3 contains 15 residues. The CDR3 loop reads CASSQWPGSDTEAFF.

The V gene is TRBV7-2, the J gene TRBJ1-5. The CDR3 contains 14 residues. CDR1 and CDR2 (germline): SGHTA, FQGNSA. The CDR3: CASSSVGWDQPQHF.

The genes are TRBV4-1 and TRBJ2-3; TCRdb picks TRBD1, but there is no DNA to check that call. This CDR3 has 17 amino acids. CDR1 is MGHRA, CDR2 YSYEKL, per germline. The CDR3 loop reads CASSQDLKRGLTDTQYF.

The CDR3 here is CASSQDLRGGGSYNEQFF. This rearrangement joins TRBV3-1 to TRBJ2-1; the D gene TCRdb calls, TRBD1, cannot be checked with no DNA. Germline V gives CDR1 LGHDT, CDR2 YNNKEL (reference sequence). This CDR3 spans 18 amino acids.

The J gene is TRBJ2-7, the V gene TRBV21-1; TCRdb indicates TRBD2, and absent DNA this call remains unverified. TRBV21-1 has pseudogene status. The CDR3 runs 17 residues. The CDR3 loop is CASSRTLPLDCSYEQYF.

The rearrangement joins TRBV11-2 to TRBJ1-3; as DNA is missing, the TRBD1 call by TCRdb cannot be tested. Germline CDR1 and CDR2: SGHAT and FQNNGV. The CDR3 loop spans 15 amino acids. This CDR3 reads CASKEGQGYGNTIYF.

V usage is TRBV5-6 and J usage is TRBJ2-1. Germline V gives CDR1 SGHDT, CDR2 YYEEEE. The CDR3 covers 12 residues. CDR3 in amino acids: CASSLDLAEQFF.